The present T cell receptor (beta chain) was sequenced within a study of blood T cell repertoires in COVID-19 (TCRdb year 2020). About the study as a whole: Samples covering the acute and convalescent phases of COVID-19 were provided by collaborators in the United States, Italy and Spain. The material from the prospective study consisted of cDNA or gDNA derived from T cells, B-cell-depleted T cells, or PBMCs. HLA class I and class II types, where available, came from metadata supplied by the sample provider rather than from assay-based typing. Deeply sampled blood TCRbeta repertoires from subjects exposed to, actively infected with, or recovered from COVID-19 were included in the dataset. The samples were drawn from the first 160 participants of the ongoing ImmuneRACE study and from 1,254 subjects provided by 6 global collaborators. The repertoires were released in a freely available public database meant as a resource for research on the immune response to SARS-CoV-2. A de-identified subject ID, COVID-19 status, age in years and sex were almost always included in the sample metadata. Study-wide conclusions, independent of this receptor: How much clinical and demographic metadata was included differed by source and by participant, and the metadata was provided uncurated.

To note about this clone: What antigen it recognizes has not been identified. No base-level quality is on record; no much larger clone is a single base apart.

TCRbeta CDR3 regions were amplified from genomic DNA using the immunoSEQ Assay, a bias-controlled multiplex PCR. As for the original processing: Within the assay, amplification of reference gene primers was used to estimate how many nucleated cells each sample contained. Sequence reads were collapsed and filtered to measure the absolute abundance of every unique TCRbeta CDR3 rearrangement. For each sample, productive Simpson clonality was calculated as the square root of Simpson's diversity index across productive rearrangements. Held by TCRdb, this immuneACCESS table contains in-frame sequences only and omits some clones. Under half of the omission traces to an unresolved V gene where checked; the cause of the rest is unknown. V and J calls and clone size are copied from that table; D and trimming were computed from the DNA. Within this sample are more than 300,000 clones, with around 86% of them counted one time only. Around 1.6% of the sample is in the top ten clones.

CDR1 and CDR2 are read off the germline V gene as SQVTM and ANQGSEA. V is cut by 6 bases and J by 1 base, and the space between the germline ends is 21 bases. Measured from the cysteine to the phenylalanine, the CDR3 is 16 residues long. Of all the DNA, just the CDR3 is kept, 48 bases in frame from base 1. The collaborating institutions used their own protocols to collect whole blood in K2EDTA tubes. For TCRbeta analysis, collaborators shipped samples as frozen whole blood, isolated PBMCs, or DNA extracted from either of those sample types. Sequenced sample: peripheral blood. The TCR comes from a woman aged 45-65 years with acute or convalescent COVID-19. Recombination connected TRBV29-1 to TRBJ2-5, and possibly TRBD2, on 6 matching bases. The sequenced DNA is TGCAGCGTGGGGGGAAACCCGGGGGAAATCCAAGAGACCCAGTACTTC. Translated, it reads CSVGGNPGEIQETQYF.